This TCR beta chain was identified during a study of beta chain features in type 1 diabetes. Expressed TCRB transcripts were sequenced after all isolated RNA was converted to cDNA. TCRdb keeps only in-frame clones here, not all; method: immunoSEQ multiplex PCR. The sample includes fewer than 550,000 clones, 11% of them seen just once. This clone was found a few times. This TCR was recovered from a woman between 18 and 29 years old in good health. The sample was naive CD4+ T cells from blood.

The CDR3 reads CASSLAGAGGSDTQYF. The CDR3 bases are TGTGCCAGCAGTTTAGCTGGGGCAGGGGGCTCAGATACGCAGTATTTT. The chain joins TRBV28 to TRBJ2-3; 8 bases are a match to TRBD1. This CDR3 contains 16 residues. The germline gives CDR1 MDHEN, CDR2 SYDVKM. The junction had 8 bases not matched to a gene; V was cut back by 2 bases and J by 4 bases. The full variable domain, rest sourced from reference TRBV28 and TRBJ2-3, is DVKVTQSSRYLVKRTGEKVFLECVQDMDHENMFWYRQDPGLGLRLIYFSYDVKMKEKGDIPEGYSVSREKKERFSLILESASTNQTSMYLCASSLAGAGGSDTQYFGPGTRLTVL.